The 28 T cell receptor beta chains in this list originate from one sample, sequenced in a study of cytomegalovirus exposure and HLA in healthy donors. TCRdb's table, derived via immunoSEQ multiplex PCR, lists solely in-frame clones and lacks some. The sample has over 200,000 clones, just over 85% seen once. What was sequenced was PBMCs. The receptors come from a woman in her late teens or twenties in good health and CMV-seronegative.

The chain couples TRBV15 to TRBJ2-5, with TRBD2 identical over 11 bases. Germline V gene lookup returns CDR1 LNHNV and CDR2 YYDKDF (reference sequence). The trim removed 3 bases at V and 5 bases at J, leaving 11 bases unmatched. CDR3 length: 17 residues. The CDR3 reads CATSRAGLAVSGETQYF. DNA for the CDR3: TGTGCCACCAGCAGGGCGGGACTAGCGGTTTCAGGGGAGACCCAGTACTTC.

The count of this clone is one. CDR3 in amino acids: CASRLEFSSGELFF. Written as DNA, the CDR3 is TGCGCCAGCAGACTCGAATTCTCGTCCGGGGAGCTGTTTTTT. The chain links TRBV5-1 to TRBJ2-2; D unresolved. The V gene lost 5 bases and the J gene lost 6 bases, with 14 bases spanning the gap. Germline V lookup: CDR1 SGHRS, CDR2 YFSETQ. This CDR3 is built from 14 residues.

The J gene is TRBJ2-3, the V gene TRBV7-6, with TRBD2 matching over 10 bases. The V gene end was trimmed by 1 base and the J gene end by 5 bases; junction bases not matched to a gene: 9. CDR1 SGHVS and CDR2 FNYEAQ come from the germline V gene. This CDR3 comprises 17 residues. The chain's CDR3 is CASSLGASGSHGDTQYF. DNA for the CDR3: TGTGCCAGCAGCTTAGGGGCTAGCGGGAGTCATGGAGATACGCAGTATTTT.

There are a few counts of this clone. The chain has TRBV20-1 and TRBJ1-1; D is unclear. V shed 3 bases and J shed 3 bases, with 5 bases lying between them. The germline gives CDR1 DFQATT, CDR2 SNEGSKA (reference sequence). The CDR3 is 11 amino acids. The CDR3 is CSARRDTEAFF. The CDR3 region has the DNA TGCAGTGCTAGGAGGGACACTGAAGCTTTCTTT.

The J gene is TRBJ1-5, the V gene TRBV19; D is possibly TRBD1 (6 bases). In germline, CDR1 is LNHDA, CDR2 SQIVND (reference sequence). The CDR3 extends over 15 amino acids. V shed 0 bases and J shed 6 bases, with 12 bases lying between them. The CDR3 bases are TGTGCCAGTAGTATAGACAGGGGAGACGGTCAGCCCCAGCATTTT. Its translation is CASSIDRGDGQPQHF.

This rearrangement joins TRBV6-1 to TRBJ2-1; D possibly corresponds to TRBD2 (6 bases). Trimming cost V 3 bases and J 5 bases, with 14 bases left between them. The CDR3 is 15 residues long. Germline CDR1 MNHNS, CDR2 SASEGT. CDR3 sequence: CASSDSGVLNNEQFF. Written as DNA, the CDR3 is TGTGCCAGCAGTGATTCGGGAGTGCTGAACAATGAGCAGTTCTTC.

A note on this clone: Only one base separates this from a far larger clonotype, so it likely reflects a read error. V gene TRBV2 combines with J gene TRBJ2-7; D not certain. Germline V gives CDR1 SNHLY, CDR2 FYNNEI. The CDR3 consists of 11 residues. The germline V and J ends were trimmed by 6 bases and 0 bases, with 3 bases remaining between them. CDR3 sequence (DNA): TGTGCCAGCAGCCTCTCCTACGAGCAGTACTTC. It is translated as CASSLSYEQYF.

J is TRBJ2-1 and V is TRBV5-6; 9 bases map to TRBD1. This CDR3 is 16 amino acids long. Per germline, CDR1 SGHDT and CDR2 YYEEEE. Losses at the gene ends were 4 bases for V and 7 bases for J; bases not matched to a gene: 12. CDR3 amino acids: CASSTSGTGRGNEQFF. In DNA, the CDR3 is TGTGCCAGCAGCACCTCCGGGACAGGGAGAGGGAATGAGCAGTTCTTC.

This clone was observed a few times. J is TRBJ2-7 and V is TRBV6-5; 10 nucleotides agree with TRBD2. Losses at the gene ends were 6 bases for V and 2 bases for J; bases not matched to a gene: 4. The CDR3 is 14 amino acids. Germline V CDR1 and CDR2: MNHEY, SVGAGI. CDR3 nucleotide sequence: TGTGCCAGCAGCCCCGGACTAGCGGCCTACGAGCAGTACTTC. Amino acid sequence: CASSPGLAAYEQYF.

This rearrangement joins TRBV2 to TRBJ2-7, with D possibly TRBD2 on 6 matching bases. The CDR3 is 15 residues long. V was clipped by 1 base and J by 2 bases, with 12 bases between them. Germline V lookup: CDR1 SNHLY, CDR2 FYNNEI. The CDR3 is CASSEGTMSTYEQYF. CDR3 DNA: TGTGCCAGCAGTGAAGGGACTATGTCGACCTACGAGCAGTACTTC.

This chain links TRBV2 with TRBJ2-4; tentative D call: TRBD2 (5 bases). The CDR3 spans 13 residues. The V gene lost 6 bases and the J gene lost 8 bases, with 14 bases spanning the gap. Germline V lookup: CDR1 SNHLY, CDR2 FYNNEI. The CDR3 protein is CASRAPGVDIQYF. Here the CDR3 DNA reads TGTGCCAGCAGGGCCCCCGGGGTGGACATTCAGTACTTC.

The chain couples TRBV7-8 to TRBJ2-1, with TRBD1 matching over 8 bases. The CDR3 spans 16 residues. In germline, CDR1 is SGHVS, CDR2 FQNEAQ. The V gene end was trimmed by 5 bases and the J gene end by 3 bases; junction bases not matched to a gene: 9. Here the CDR3 reads CASSPRQGNNYNEQFF. Written as DNA, the CDR3 is TGTGCCAGCAGCCCGCGACAGGGGAATAACTACAATGAGCAGTTCTTC.

The chain couples TRBV11-2 to TRBJ2-2, with D unresolved. Trimming pared 3 bases from V and 2 bases from J, leaving 7 bases between. The CDR3 has 14 amino acids. The germline V gene has CDR1 SGHAT and CDR2 FQNNGV. The CDR3 region is CASSFPGNTGELFF. CDR3 DNA: TGTGCCAGCAGCTTCCCAGGAAACACCGGGGAGCTGTTTTTT.

The gene calls are TRBV4-1 and TRBJ2-3; 10 bases map to TRBD2. V lost 4 bases, J lost 6 bases, and 13 bases stayed unmatched. CDR3 size: 17 residues. From germline, CDR1 is MGHRA and CDR2 YSYEKL. CDR3 in amino acids: CASSPSLSSGSRDTQYF. CDR3 nucleotide sequence: TGCGCCAGCAGCCCTTCCCTATCTAGCGGGAGTAGGGATACGCAGTATTTT.

The chain uses TRBV5-6 and TRBJ2-3; TRBD2 is a possible D gene (6 bases). V lost 1 base to trimming and J lost 2 bases, with 20 bases between them. Germline-derived CDR1 and CDR2 are SGHDT and YYEEEE. CDR3 length: 18 residues. This chain's CDR3 is CASSLRRRGTELTDTQYF. CDR3 nucleotides: TGTGCCAGCAGCTTGAGGCGGAGGGGAACTGAACTCACAGATACGCAGTATTTT.

V gene TRBV5-1 combines with J gene TRBJ1-1; D is perhaps TRBD1 (6 bases). CDR3 length equals 17 residues. Trimming cost V 0 bases and J 0 bases, with 15 bases left between them. The germline V gene has CDR1 SGHRS and CDR2 YFSETQ. The CDR3 here is CASSLDHRGMLNTEAFF. CDR3 sequence (DNA): TGCGCCAGCAGCTTGGATCATAGGGGGATGTTGAACACTGAAGCTTTCTTT.

The rearrangement joins TRBV13 to TRBJ2-7; TRBD1 might be the D (6 bases). The V end lost 5 bases, the J end lost 0 bases, and 11 bases lay between the germline ends. In germline, CDR1 is PRHDT, CDR2 FYEKMQ (reference sequence). The CDR3 loop spans 14 amino acids. The CDR3 coding sequence is TGTGCCAGCAGCAAAAACAGGGTCTCCTACGAGCAGTACTTC. It codes for CASSKNRVSYEQYF.

As regards this clone: Germline and junction disagree at one end, which may indicate a read error. The V call is TRBV7-7, the J call TRBJ2-1, with 7 positions matching TRBD2. The CDR3 covers 15 residues. Germline-derived CDR1 and CDR2 are SSHAT and FNYEAQ (reference sequence). The CDR3 is CASSMELAAYNEQFF. CDR3 nucleotide sequence: TGTGCTAGCAGCATGGAGCTAGCGGCTTACAATGAGCAGTTCTTC.

J is TRBJ2-1 and V is TRBV18; tentatively, D is TRBD2 (5 bases). The V end was cut by 6 bases, the J end by 10 bases, with 13 bases between. The CDR3 has 12 residues. CDR1 and CDR2 from the germline V gene are KGHSH and LQKENI. The CDR3 loop is CASSRGLGEQFF. CDR3 coding DNA: TGTGCCAGCTCTCGAGGACTGGGGGAGCAGTTCTTC.

This clone was detected many times. The chain uses TRBV15 and TRBJ2-5; 8 nucleotides align to TRBD1. V lost 6 bases, J lost 4 bases, and 7 bases stayed unmatched. CDR1 and CDR2 from the germline V gene are LNHNV and YYDKDF (reference sequence). The CDR3 spans 14 residues. The CDR3 spells CATSSGGPTETQYF. CDR3 coding DNA: TGTGCCACCAGTTCAGGGGGCCCGACAGAGACCCAGTACTTC.

The chain couples TRBV19 to TRBJ2-2, with D perhaps matching TRBD1 (6 bases). Per germline, CDR1 LNHDA and CDR2 SQIVND (reference sequence). This CDR3 is built from 16 residues. Deletions cut 7 bases from V and 1 base from J, with 16 bases between. CDR3: CASTHNRDKNTGELFF. The CDR3 bases are TGTGCCAGTACCCACAACCGGGACAAGAACACCGGGGAGCTGTTTTTT.

The rearrangement uses TRBV27 and TRBJ2-7; D is undetermined. The CDR3 has 14 residues. V was trimmed by 5 bases and J by 6 bases, leaving 17 bases between them. The germline gives CDR1 MNHEY, CDR2 SMNVEV (reference sequence). Here the CDR3 DNA reads TGTGCCAGCAGTCTCTCTTCTTGGGCGCGCGAGCAGTACTTC. This encodes CASSLSSWAREQYF.

The chain is built from TRBV27 and TRBJ1-2; D gene unclear. This CDR3 has 13 amino acids. Germline V gene lookup returns CDR1 MNHEY and CDR2 SMNVEV (reference sequence). Trimming removed 0 bases at V and 4 bases at J, with 6 bases between. Written as DNA, the CDR3 is TGTGCCAGCAGTTTATCTGCAGTCTATGGCTACACCTTC. This sequence encodes CASSLSAVYGYTF.

Here the CDR3 reads CASSFSLTGELFF. The CDR3 nucleotides are TGTGCCAGCAGTTTCTCGCTAACTGGGGAGCTGTTTTTT. The genes are TRBV27 and TRBJ2-2; D is unresolved. The length of the CDR3 is 13 residues. Germline lookup yields CDR1 MNHEY and CDR2 SMNVEV (reference sequence). V dropped 3 bases and J dropped 8 bases, with 10 bases sitting between them.

The J gene is TRBJ2-5, the V gene TRBV29-1; TRBD1 agrees at 7 bases. J gave up 3 bases and V 3 bases, and 16 bases lay outside the gene matches. This CDR3 comprises 17 residues. From germline, CDR1 is SQVTM and CDR2 ANQGSEA. The CDR3 DNA reads TGCAGCGTTGATGATCTCTGGGACAGACAAAATGAAGAGACCCAGTACTTC. It yields the protein CSVDDLWDRQNEETQYF.

The count of this clone is one. The J gene is TRBJ2-5, the V gene TRBV19; D possibly corresponds to TRBD1 (6 bases). The V gene's germline CDR1 is LNHDA and CDR2 SQIVND (reference sequence). There are 13 residues in the CDR3. The V and J ends lost 5 bases and 2 bases respectively, with 9 bases between them. The CDR3, as DNA: TGTGCCAGTAGTCTCGGACAGCAAGAGACCCAGTACTTC. Translated: CASSLGQQETQYF.

V usage is TRBV15 and J usage is TRBJ2-7; TRBD2 might be the D (7 bases). Trimming took 0 bases from V and 1 from J, leaving 13 bases between them. The CDR3 consists of 16 residues. CDR1 is LNHNV and CDR2 is YYDKDF in the germline V gene (reference sequence). For the CDR3, the DNA is TGTGCCACCAGCAGAGATGGGGGCGGGGGTTCCTACGAGCAGTACTTC. It codes for CATSRDGGGGSYEQYF.

In nucleotides, the CDR3 is TGTGCCAGCAAATCCCCGGGACTAGCGGGATCCTACAATGAGCAGTTCTTC. Protein: CASKSPGLAGSYNEQFF. The rearrangement links TRBV2 to TRBJ2-1; 13 bases line up with TRBD2. CDR1 and CDR2 from the germline V gene are SNHLY and FYNNEI. This CDR3 has 17 residues. With V trimmed by 7 bases and J by 1 base, 7 bases remained unmatched. Variable domain in full (rest from reference TRBV2 and TRBJ2-1): EPEVTQTPSHQVTQMGQEVILRCVPISNHLYFYWYRQILGQKVEFLVSFYNNEISEKSEIFDDQFSVERPDGSNFTLKIRSTKLEDSAMYFCASKSPGLAGSYNEQFFGPGTRLTVL.